This TCR beta chain was identified in a study of blood T cell repertoires in COVID-19. Assay used: immunoSEQ multiplex PCR; TCRdb lists only in-frame clones, some missing. The sample consists of fewer than 250,000 clones, 75% to 85% of them appearing once. CDR3 length: 14 residues. Trimming shortened V by 0 bases and J by 8 bases, and 13 bases separated the two germline ends. Germline CDR1 MNHEY, CDR2 SVGAGI. The genes are TRBV6-5 and TRBJ1-2; D is undetermined. The sequencing input was peripheral blood. The source is a woman in her sixties or seventies with acute or convalescent COVID-19. DNA of the CDR3: TGTGCCAGCAGTTACTCGAAGGCAGGTTGGGGCTACACCTTC. This gives the protein CASSYSKAGWGYTF.